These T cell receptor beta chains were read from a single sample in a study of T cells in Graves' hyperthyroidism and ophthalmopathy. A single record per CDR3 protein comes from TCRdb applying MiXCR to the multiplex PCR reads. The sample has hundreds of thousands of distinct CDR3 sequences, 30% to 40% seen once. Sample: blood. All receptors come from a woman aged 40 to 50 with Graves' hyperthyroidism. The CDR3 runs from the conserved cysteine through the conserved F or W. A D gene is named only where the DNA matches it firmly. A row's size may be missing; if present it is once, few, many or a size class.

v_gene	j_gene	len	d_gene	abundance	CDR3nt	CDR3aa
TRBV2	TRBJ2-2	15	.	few	TGTGCCAGCAGTCGTCAGAGAGGTGACACCGGGGAGCTGTTTTTT	CASSRQRGDTGELFF
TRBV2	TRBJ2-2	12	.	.	TGTGCCAGCGGGACCCCATCCGGGGAGCTGTTTTTT	CASGTPSGELFF
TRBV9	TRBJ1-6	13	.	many	TGTGCCAGCAGCGTAGTTGATAATTCACCCCTCCACTTT	CASSVVDNSPLHF
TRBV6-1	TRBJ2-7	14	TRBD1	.	TGTGCCAGCGGATCGACAGGGACCTTGTGGGAGCAGTACTTC	CASGSTGTLWEQYF
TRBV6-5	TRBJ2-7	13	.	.	TGTGCCAGCAGACACCCCCTAACAGGAGGGCAGTACTTC	CASRHPLTGGQYF
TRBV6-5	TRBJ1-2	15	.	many	TGTGCCAGCACCTCCGAAGCCGGGACCACTTATGGCTACACCTTC	CASTSEAGTTYGYTF
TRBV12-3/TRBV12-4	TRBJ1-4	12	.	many	TGTGCCAGCAGTTTCCCCGATGGAAAACTGTTTTTT	CASSFPDGKLFF
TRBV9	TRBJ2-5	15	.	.	TGTGCCAGCAGCCCCCCGTCGGGGCTGAGGGAGACCCAGTACTTC	CASSPPSGLRETQYF
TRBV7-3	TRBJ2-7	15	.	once	TGTGCCAGCAGCCATCGCGTCTTCCCGGGACTCGAGCAGTACTTC	CASSHRVFPGLEQYF
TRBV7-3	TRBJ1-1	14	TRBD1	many	TGTGCCAGCAGCCAAGGACAGGGATACACTGAAGCTTTCTTT	CASSQGQGYTEAFF
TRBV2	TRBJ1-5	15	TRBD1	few	TGTGCCAGCAGTCCGACAGGGGAAGACAATCAGCCCCAGCATTTT	CASSPTGEDNQPQHF
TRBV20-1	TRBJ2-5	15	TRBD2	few	TGCAGTGCTAGAGGGACTAGCGGGGCCCTCGAGACCCAGTACTTC	CSARGTSGALETQYF
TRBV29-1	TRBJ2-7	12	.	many	TGCAGCGTTCTGGGCAACTCCTACGAGCAGTACTTC	CSVLGNSYEQYF
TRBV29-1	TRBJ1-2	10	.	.	TGCAGCGGAGGGCATGGGCGGTACACCTTC	CSGGHGRYTF
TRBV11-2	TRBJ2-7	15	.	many	TGTGCCAGCAGCTTAAGCAGGGTGAATCCCTACGAGCAGTACTTC	CASSLSRVNPYEQYF
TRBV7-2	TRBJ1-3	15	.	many	TGTGCCAGCAGCCCGGACGCGGGGTCTGGAAACACCATATATTTT	CASSPDAGSGNTIYF
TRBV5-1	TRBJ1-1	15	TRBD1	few	TGCGCCAGCTGTACTTCCGGGACAGGAAACACTGAAGCTTTCTTT	CASCTSGTGNTEAFF
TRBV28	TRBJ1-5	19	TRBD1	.	TGTGCCAGCAGTCTCCTCCTTATCACAGGGGCCCTCGGCAATCAGCCCCAGCATTTT	CASSLLLITGALGNQPQHF
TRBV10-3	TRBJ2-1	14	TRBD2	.	TGTGCCATCAGTCTAGCGGGAGCTACCGATGAGCAGTTCTTC	CAISLAGATDEQFF
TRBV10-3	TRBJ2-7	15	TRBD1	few	TGTGCCATCAGTGAGGGCACAGGGGGCCCCAACGAGCAGTACTTC	CAISEGTGGPNEQYF
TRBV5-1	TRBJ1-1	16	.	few	TGTGCCAGCAGGCGGGTCGGGGGGTCCCTGAACACTGAAGCTTTCTTT	CASRRVGGSLNTEAFF
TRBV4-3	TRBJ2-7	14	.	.	TGCGCCAGCAGCCAAGATCTTGGCGCCCCCCAGCAGTACTTC	CASSQDLGAPQQYF
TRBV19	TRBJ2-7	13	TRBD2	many	TGTGCCACGAGTGCGGGGGGCTCCTACGAGCAGTACTTC	CATSAGGSYEQYF
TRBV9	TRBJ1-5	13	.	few	TGTGCCAGCAACAAACAGGGAGCTCAGCCCCAGCATTTT	CASNKQGAQPQHF
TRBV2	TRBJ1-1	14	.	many	TGTGCCAGCAGTTCTCCAGCGGGAAACACTGAAGCTTTCTTT	CASSSPAGNTEAFF
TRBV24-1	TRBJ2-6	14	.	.	TGTGCCAGCACCGCAGGGTCTGGGGCCAACGTCCTGACTTTC	CASTAGSGANVLTF
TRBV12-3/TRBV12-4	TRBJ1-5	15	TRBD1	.	TGTGCCAGCAGACCTGGGACAGGGACAAGTCAGCCCCAGCATTTT	CASRPGTGTSQPQHF
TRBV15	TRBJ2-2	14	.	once	TGTGCCACCAGCAGTTCACAGATCACCGGGGAGCTGTTTTTT	CATSSSQITGELFF
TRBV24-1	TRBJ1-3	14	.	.	TGTGCCACCAGTGATGGACGGATGGGAAACACCGTATATTTT	CATSDGRMGNTVYF
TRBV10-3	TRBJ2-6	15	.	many	TGTGCCATCAGAAAACAGGGAACTGGGGCCAACGTCCTGACTTTC	CAIRKQGTGANVLTF
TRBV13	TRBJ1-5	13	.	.	TGTGCCAGCAAAAAGTGGGGGCGGCAGCCCCAGCATTTT	CASKKWGRQPQHF
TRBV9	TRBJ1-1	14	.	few	TGTGCCAGCAGCGTAGTAGTAGGGATGACTGAAGCTTTCTTT	CASSVVVGMTEAFF
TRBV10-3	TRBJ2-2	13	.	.	TGTGCCATCAGTGACACCCACCCAGGGGAGCTGTTTTTT	CAISDTHPGELFF
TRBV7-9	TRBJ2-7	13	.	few	TGCGCCAGCAGCCAAGAATTCGGGGTCGAGCAGTACTTC	CASSQEFGVEQYF